Listed here are 30 T cell receptor beta chains from one sample, sequenced in a study of T cells in localized non-small cell lung cancer. The protocol was immunoSEQ multiplex PCR, while the TCRdb copy is restricted to in-frame clones and leaves out a portion. Of about 31,000 clones listed, 80% to 90% were seen once; the top ten hold 10% to 13%. The sample was peripheral blood, taken before any cancer treatment. These receptors were obtained from a woman aged 35 to 70 with stage I lung adenocarcinoma.

The table lists this clone with a count of one. The CDR3 nucleotides are TGCGCCAGCAGCTTGTCAGGAGGGGACTATGGCTACACCTTC. Translating gives CASSLSGGDYGYTF. This chain links TRBV5-1 with TRBJ1-2; D is possibly TRBD1 (5 bases). This CDR3 is 14 amino acids long. The V gene lost 1 base and the J gene lost 3 bases, with 10 bases spanning the gap. CDR1 is SGHRS and CDR2 is YFSETQ in the germline V gene.

This clone appeared a few times. The chain recombines TRBV18 with TRBJ2-3, with D possibly matching TRBD2 (6 bases). V was shortened by 3 bases and J by 1 base, with 11 bases between the two germline ends. The CDR3 has 15 amino acids. Germline values: CDR1 KGHSH, CDR2 LQKENI. For the CDR3, the DNA is TGTGCCAGCTCACCGGAGGGAATCCGCACAGATACGCAGTATTTT. This gives the protein CASSPEGIRTDTQYF.

The genes are TRBV6-1 and TRBJ2-5; possibly TRBD1 for D (5 bases). V shed 6 bases and J shed 2 bases, with 16 bases lying between them. CDR3 length equals 15 residues. Germline-derived CDR1 and CDR2 are MNHNS and SASEGT. The CDR3 nucleotides are TGTGCCAGCAGACAACACTTTGGGGCTCAAGAGACCCAGTACTTC. This translates into CASRQHFGAQETQYF.

This clone occurred once. This chain links TRBV27 with TRBJ2-3; TRBD1 matches 8 bases. Losses at the gene ends were 5 bases for V and 3 bases for J; bases not matched to a gene: 7. CDR1 is MNHEY and CDR2 is SMNVEV in the germline V gene (reference sequence). CDR3 length: 15 residues. In nucleotides, the CDR3 is TGTGCCAGCAGTCCCTCAGGGGGCTGGACAGATACGCAGTATTTT. It specifies CASSPSGGWTDTQYF.

The chain links TRBV28 to TRBJ2-7; TRBD1 might be the D (7 bases). CDR1 and CDR2 from the germline V gene are MDHEN and SYDVKM. CDR3 length: 15 residues. The V gene lost 5 bases and the J gene lost 5 bases, with 19 bases spanning the gap. For the CDR3, the DNA is TGTGCCAGCAGTCCTGGAGGGCAGGGGGTGAACGAGCAGTACTTC. Residues: CASSPGGQGVNEQYF.

The V gene is TRBV5-1, the J gene TRBJ2-3; D gene unclear. Trimming stripped 4 bases from V and 2 bases from J, with 11 bases between. Germline values: CDR1 SGHRS, CDR2 YFSETQ. The CDR3 spans 14 residues. DNA for the CDR3: TGCGCCAGCAGCCTATGGGCCCACACAGATACGCAGTATTTT. Translating it yields CASSLWAHTDTQYF.

The chain couples TRBV18 to TRBJ2-1, with D hard to call. Germline CDR1 and CDR2: KGHSH and LQKENI. The CDR3 extends over 14 amino acids. V gave up 4 bases and J gave up 5 bases, with 12 bases separating them. The CDR3 spells CASSRSSRNNEQFF. CDR3 coding DNA: TGTGCCAGCTCACGGTCTTCCAGAAACAATGAGCAGTTCTTC.

The V gene is TRBV9, the J gene TRBJ1-6; 7 nucleotides match TRBD1. Germline CDR1 reads SGDLS; CDR2 reads YYNGEE. This CDR3 comprises 16 residues. Unmatched junction bases numbered 8, after V lost 0 bases and J lost 8 bases. The CDR3 reads CASSVEWTGPYSPLHF. The CDR3 nucleotides are TGTGCCAGCAGCGTAGAGTGGACAGGTCCTTATTCACCCCTCCACTTT.

This chain uses TRBV7-2 with TRBJ1-5; D ambiguous. The germline V gene encodes CDR1 SGHTA and CDR2 FQGNSA. V was trimmed by 6 bases and J by 3 bases, leaving 15 bases between them. There are 15 residues in the CDR3. This chain's CDR3 is CASSPERALNQPQHF. As DNA, the CDR3 is TGTGCCAGCAGTCCGGAGAGGGCCCTCAATCAGCCCCAGCATTTT.

In its sample, this clone was seen once. The chain links TRBV4-1 to TRBJ2-7; 8 nucleotides match TRBD1. Trimming removed 5 bases from V and 1 base from J; junction bases left unmatched: 7. Germline CDR1 reads MGHRA; CDR2 reads YSYEKL. The CDR3 has 15 amino acids. CDR3 DNA: TGCGCCAGCAGCTTAAGCGGACAGGGTTCCTACGAGCAGTACTTC. Encoded protein: CASSLSGQGSYEQYF.

The rearrangement links TRBV7-6 to TRBJ1-4; TRBD1 matches at 9 bases. Germline values: CDR1 SGHVS, CDR2 FNYEAQ. Germline trimming cut 0 bases from V and 3 bases from J; bases unmatched to any gene: 11. This CDR3 has 19 amino acids. The CDR3: CASSLALGGQGVANEKLFF. DNA for the CDR3: TGTGCCAGCAGCTTAGCGCTCGGGGGACAGGGCGTTGCTAATGAAAAACTGTTTTTT.

The chain employs TRBV6-6 and TRBJ1-6, with D possibly being TRBD1 (6 bases). This CDR3 spans 15 amino acids. Trimming cost V 2 bases and J 9 bases, with 14 bases left between them. The germline gives CDR1 MNHNY, CDR2 SVGAGI (reference sequence). This CDR3 is CASSYEGSRGSPLHF. The CDR3 DNA follows: TGTGCCAGCAGTTACGAGGGCAGCAGGGGTTCACCCCTCCACTTT.

This sequence joins TRBV6-1 and TRBJ2-7; TRBD2 agrees at 8 bases. The CDR3 is 14 residues long. Germline assignment: CDR1 MNHNS and CDR2 SASEGT. The V and J ends lost 8 bases and 6 bases, in that order; junction bases with no gene match: 12. DNA for the CDR3: TGTGCCAGCCGAATAGCGGGGCCGGTCCGCGAGCAGTACTTC. Amino acid sequence: CASRIAGPVREQYF.

V is TRBV30 and J is TRBJ1-6; 9 bases align to TRBD1. The junction had 8 bases not matched to a gene; V was cut back by 2 bases and J by 9 bases. Germline values: CDR1 GTSNPN, CDR2 SVGIG (reference sequence). The CDR3 covers 15 residues. CDR3 region: CAWSLPGTGFSPLHF. CDR3 bases: TGTGCCTGGAGTCTTCCAGGGACAGGGTTTTCACCCCTCCACTTT.

This clone was picked up one time. This rearrangement joins TRBV7-9 to TRBJ1-2; 10 bases match TRBD1. The CDR3 is 16 amino acids. The J segment lost 2 bases and the V segment lost 1 base, leaving 4 bases of the junction unmatched. The germline CDR1 and CDR2 sequences are SEHNR and FQNEAQ (reference sequence). CDR3 amino acids: CASSLGGTGENYGYTF. The CDR3 DNA is TGTGCCAGCAGCTTAGGGGGGACAGGGGAGAACTATGGCTACACCTTC.

The J gene is TRBJ2-7, the V gene TRBV28, with 7 bases aligning to TRBD1. In germline, CDR1 is MDHEN, CDR2 SYDVKM. This CDR3 has 14 residues. J lost 7 bases, V lost 2 bases, and 8 bases had no gene match. The CDR3 loop is CASSLRGLLVEQYF. CDR3 sequence (DNA): TGTGCCAGCAGTTTAAGGGGGCTCTTGGTGGAGCAGTACTTC.

The rearrangement joins TRBV7-9 to TRBJ2-1; weak D call: TRBD1 (5 bases). Germline V gene lookup returns CDR1 SEHNR and CDR2 FQNEAQ (reference sequence). V lost 5 bases and J lost 2, with 16 bases in between. This CDR3 region has 16 residues. CDR3 sequence (DNA): TGTGCCAGCAGCAATACAGGCACACGGACCTACAATGAGCAGTTCTTC. Residues: CASSNTGTRTYNEQFF. The variable domain in full, completed from reference TRBV7-9 and TRBJ2-1, reads DTGVSQNPRHKITKRGQNVTFRCDPISEHNRLYWYRQTLGQGPEFLTYFQNEAQLEKSRLLSDRFSAERPKGSFSTLEIQRTEQGDSAMYLCASSNTGTRTYNEQFFGPGTRLTVL.

This chain connects TRBV20-1 to TRBJ1-2; D is unresolved. Germline-derived CDR1 and CDR2 are DFQATT and SNEGSKA (reference sequence). CDR3 length: 11 residues. Trimming left V 3 bases short and J 2 bases short, with 4 bases between. The CDR3 DNA follows: TGCAGTGCTAGCCAAAACTATGGCTACACCTTC. Encoded protein: CSASQNYGYTF.

The V call is TRBV5-4, the J call TRBJ2-1, with D perhaps TRBD1 (6 bases). V shed 0 bases and J shed 5 bases, with 15 bases lying between them. Germline V gives CDR1 SGHNT, CDR2 YYREEE (reference sequence). The CDR3 sequence is 16 residues long. CDR3 bases: TGTGCCAGCAGCTTGGCACTAGGCAGGGGAGACAATGAGCAGTTCTTC. Protein sequence: CASSLALGRGDNEQFF.

This clone was observed a single time. The V call is TRBV6-1, the J call TRBJ2-3; either TRBD1 or TRBD2 may supply D (5 bases each). V lost 3 bases, J lost 0 bases, and 10 bases lay in between. CDR1 is MNHNS and CDR2 is SASEGT in the germline V gene. This CDR3 is built from 15 residues. CDR3 sequence: CASSESRDSTDTQYF. CDR3 in DNA: TGTGCCAGCAGTGAGTCCCGGGACAGCACAGATACGCAGTATTTT.

The J gene is TRBJ2-5, the V gene TRBV5-1, with D tentatively TRBD1 (6 bases). V lost 1 base and J 2 bases, leaving 18 bases between the germline ends. This CDR3 spans 17 amino acids. CDR1 SGHRS and CDR2 YFSETQ come from the germline V gene. This CDR3 is CASSLSSFPGQQETQYF. As DNA, the CDR3 is TGCGCCAGCAGCTTGTCCTCTTTTCCTGGACAGCAAGAGACCCAGTACTTC.

The table lists this clone with a few counts. The chain combines TRBV28 with TRBJ1-1; the D gene is possibly TRBD1 (6 bases). V lost 3 bases, J lost 8 bases, and 13 bases lay in between. Germline CDR1 reads MDHEN; CDR2 reads SYDVKM. This CDR3 contains 13 residues. DNA for the CDR3: TGTGCCAGCAGTTTTGGGGGCGGGTACGAAGCTTTCTTT. Encoded protein: CASSFGGGYEAFF.

The chain couples TRBV7-9 to TRBJ1-1, with D possibly TRBD1 on 5 matching bases. Germline-derived CDR1 and CDR2 are SEHNR and FQNEAQ (reference sequence). The CDR3 covers 15 residues. The V end was cut by 1 base, the J end by 1 base, with 10 bases between. Here the CDR3 DNA reads TGTGCCAGCAGCTTAGAGGTTCAGGGGAACACTGAAGCTTTCTTT. This encodes CASSLEVQGNTEAFF.

This clone showed up just a few times. The CDR3 DNA follows: TGCGCCAGCAGCCGGGACAGGGCGAATTCACCCCTCCACTTT. Amino acids: CASSRDRANSPLHF. J is TRBJ1-6 and V is TRBV5-1; 9 nucleotides match TRBD1. The CDR3 runs 14 residues. Trimming took 4 bases from V and 7 from J; bases not matched to a gene: 3. Germline CDR1 and CDR2: SGHRS and YFSETQ.

The chain links TRBV6-5 to TRBJ2-7, with 10 bases that match TRBD1. The CDR3 contains 12 residues. Germline V lookup: CDR1 MNHEY, CDR2 SVGAGI. V lost 5 bases, J lost 7 bases, and 2 bases stayed unmatched. In nucleotides, the CDR3 is TGTGCCAGCAGTGACAGGGGGCGAGAGCAGTACTTC. Encoded protein: CASSDRGREQYF.

In nucleotides, the CDR3 is TGTGCCAGCAGCCGGGGACGGAATAGCAATCAGCCCCAGCATTTT. Encoded protein: CASSRGRNSNQPQHF. This chain uses TRBV6-1 with TRBJ1-5; possibly TRBD1 for D (5 bases). The germline V and J ends were trimmed by 6 bases and 0 bases, with 12 bases remaining between them. CDR1 is MNHNS and CDR2 is SASEGT in the germline V gene. The CDR3 loop spans 15 amino acids.

This chain connects TRBV10-1 to TRBJ1-3, with D perhaps TRBD1 (5 bases). The V gene's germline CDR1 is WNHNN and CDR2 SYGVQD (reference sequence). The ends were cut back, 6 bases at V and 0 bases at J, with 21 bases in the middle. This CDR3 spans 18 amino acids. This CDR3 is CASSHFRDPGLSGNTIYF. The CDR3 DNA sequence: TGCGCCAGCAGCCACTTCCGGGACCCGGGGCTCTCTGGAAACACCATATATTTT.

J is TRBJ1-2 and V is TRBV6-6, with D maybe TRBD1 (6 bases). Per the germline V gene, CDR1 is MNHNY and CDR2 is SVGAGI (reference sequence). V lost 6 bases and J 1 base, leaving 18 bases between the germline ends. The CDR3 spans 16 residues. The CDR3, as DNA: TGTGCCAGCAGCTTACGGGCGGACAGTGTTAACTATGGCTACACCTTC. The encoded protein is CASSLRADSVNYGYTF.

The J gene is TRBJ2-5, the V gene TRBV7-9, with TRBD1 identical over 9 bases. Germline trimming cut 1 base from V and 1 base from J; bases unmatched to any gene: 1. The CDR3 loop spans 15 amino acids. Per the germline V gene, CDR1 is SEHNR and CDR2 is FQNEAQ (reference sequence). The CDR3 region is CASSLGTGVQETQYF. CDR3 bases: TGTGCCAGCAGCTTAGGGACAGGGGTCCAAGAGACCCAGTACTTC.

The V and J genes are TRBV18 and TRBJ1-1; D is possibly TRBD1 (6 bases). Trimming stripped 0 bases from V and 0 bases from J, with 11 bases between. The CDR3 has 16 residues. Germline assignment: CDR1 KGHSH and CDR2 LQKENI. CDR3 region: CASSPPRGNMNTEAFF. CDR3 coding DNA: TGTGCCAGCTCACCACCGAGGGGGAACATGAACACTGAAGCTTTCTTT. Combining the CDR3 with reference TRBV18 and TRBJ1-1 gives the whole variable domain NAGVMQNPRHLVRRRGQEARLRCSPMKGHSHVYWYRQLPEEGLKFMVYLQKENIIDESGMPKERFSAEFPKEGPSILRIQQVVRGDSAAYFCASSPPRGNMNTEAFFGQGTRLTVV.